The present entry profiles one T cell receptor beta chain with its context. Its target is unknown. A multiplex PCR was run with 60 Vbeta primers and 13 Jbeta primers. Profiling relied on immunoSEQ multiplex PCR, and the TCRdb table lists in-frame clones only, not all of them. The data show around 150,000 clones, approximately 57% seen once. This entry is derived from a study of cytomegalovirus exposure and HLA in healthy donors. In the study overall: Previous work identified roughly 120 million unique TCR beta sequences from some 170 million T cells. Findings of the study overall: What was likely a sequencing artifact was a cluster of highly shared sequence variants.

Losses at the gene ends were 5 bases for V and 6 bases for J; bases not matched to a gene: 9. CDR3 length equals 15 residues. Germline V gives CDR1 MNHNY, CDR2 SVGAGI (reference sequence). The genes are TRBV6-6 and TRBJ1-2, with 10 bases identical to TRBD1. This TCR derives from a male donor in good health and CMV-seronegative. The sequenced sample consisted of PBMCs. CDR3 loop: CASSVGDRGTDGYTF. The CDR3, as DNA: TGTGCCAGCAGTGTAGGGGACAGGGGTACGGATGGCTACACCTTC.